The subject of this entry is one T cell receptor (beta chain). This sample is drawn from a study of blood T cell repertoires in COVID-19. As for the study in general: Sites across the United States, Italy and Spain contributed samples from acute and convalescent COVID-19. Sources were T cells, B-cell-depleted T cells, or PBMCs; the material itself was cDNA or gDNA.

In the source study's methods: Estimated nucleated cell counts came from reference gene primer amplification. This table comes from immunoSEQ multiplex PCR, and its TCRdb copy is limited to in-frame clones, with some not included. The V and J calls and clone size are taken from that table; D and trimming were inferred from the DNA. The top ten clones hold 0.47% of a sample with about 89,000 clones, approximately 88% of them seen once. This TCR came from a man in his 60s with acute or convalescent COVID-19. Sequencing used peripheral blood.

As DNA, the CDR3 is TGTGCCAGCAGCCAAGATAAGCAGGTCTCTGGGGCCAACGTCCTGACTTTC. Translated: CASSQDKQVSGANVLTF. The J gene is TRBJ2-6, the V gene TRBV4-2; D not resolved. The germline V gene encodes CDR1 LGHNA and CDR2 YNFKEQ. V lost 0 bases and J 0 bases, leaving 9 bases between the germline ends. The CDR3 is 17 amino acids.